A single T cell receptor (beta chain) is shown here with its context. The antigen remains unidentified. These data belong to a study of cytomegalovirus exposure and HLA in healthy donors. V lost 1 base and J lost 6, with 6 bases in between. The germline gives CDR1 SGHVS, CDR2 FQNEAQ. The CDR3 extends over 12 amino acids. The PCR contained 60 Vbeta and 13 Jbeta primers. Generated by immunoSEQ multiplex PCR, the TCRdb table keeps only in-frame clones and is missing some. The profile shows approximately 170,000 clones, roughly 80% of them singletons. Study-level findings and limits: It is likely that the observed cluster of highly shared sequence variants was a sequencing artifact. As was reported, the classifier diagnosed cytomegalovirus status with high specificity and sensitivity.

Sequences were obtained from PBMCs. The TCR comes from a human donor in good health. The chain has TRBV7-8 and TRBJ1-1; D ambiguous. The DNA for the CDR3 is TGTGCCAGCAGCTTAGGAGCGCCTGAAGCTTTCTTT. It encodes CASSLGAPEAFF.